The 7 T cell receptor beta chains listed next were all sequenced from one sample in a study of cytotoxic CD8 clonotypes in ibrutinib-treated CLL (dated by TCRdb to about 2021). Libraries were constructed by the immunoSEQ multiplex PCR assay. TCRdb obtained this table from immuneACCESS and retained in-frame rearrangements with V and J assigned. These tables miss some clones; where compared with another copy, unresolved V genes account for less than half of the shortfall, and the remainder is unexplained. The sample yields about 8,600 clones; 60% to 80% were counted once. The ten largest clones add up to around 37% of the sample. The source material was PBMCs, sampled before ibrutinib treatment. The source is a human donor with chronic lymphocytic leukemia.

The chain is built from TRBV2 and TRBJ2-6; D is unclear. The CDR3 has 12 residues. The V and J ends lost 8 bases and 0 bases respectively, with 2 bases between them. CDR1 is SNHLY and CDR2 is FYNNEI in the germline V gene. DNA for the CDR3: TGTGCCAGCGACTCTGGGGCCAACGTCCTGACTTTC. Its protein is CASDSGANVLTF.

This CDR3 reads CASSVAYRFHEQYF. The CDR3 bases are TGTGCCAGCAGCGTAGCTTACAGGTTCCACGAGCAGTACTTC. This chain joins TRBV9 and TRBJ2-7, with D perhaps TRBD1 (5 bases). Germline V gene sequence: CDR1 SGDLS, CDR2 YYNGEE. The V end lost 0 bases, the J end lost 5 bases, and 12 bases lay between the germline ends. This CDR3 spans 14 amino acids.

The CDR3 DNA follows: TGCGCCAGCAGCTTTAGCTCTTTGGGTGAGCAGTTCTTC. Its protein is CASSFSSLGEQFF. The rearrangement joins TRBV5-1 to TRBJ2-1; D is ambiguous. The germline V and J ends were trimmed by 2 bases and 9 bases, with 12 bases remaining between them. From germline, CDR1 is SGHRS and CDR2 YFSETQ. The CDR3 length is 13 residues.

V usage is TRBV18 and J usage is TRBJ2-1, with D possibly being TRBD1 or TRBD2 (5 bases each). Germline CDR1 is KGHSH and CDR2 is LQKENI. V lost 6 bases and J lost 3, with 15 bases in between. The CDR3 extends over 15 amino acids. This CDR3 reads CASSNGAGVYNEQFF. Written as DNA, the CDR3 is TGTGCCAGCTCTAACGGGGCTGGGGTCTACAATGAGCAGTTCTTC. Filled out from reference TRBV18 and TRBJ2-1, the complete variable domain reads NAGVMQNPRHLVRRRGQEARLRCSPMKGHSHVYWYRQLPEEGLKFMVYLQKENIIDESGMPKERFSAEFPKEGPSILRIQQVVRGDSAAYFCASSNGAGVYNEQFFGPGTRLTVL.

V and J are TRBV30 and TRBJ1-6; no firm D call. Germline assignment: CDR1 GTSNPN and CDR2 SVGIG (reference sequence). The V gene lost 3 bases and the J gene lost 6 bases, with 9 bases spanning the gap. CDR3 length: 13 amino acids. CDR3 region: CAWRRALNSPLHF. Here the CDR3 DNA reads TGTGCCTGGAGAAGAGCTCTTAATTCACCCCTCCACTTT.

V and J are TRBV2 and TRBJ2-7; 10 nucleotides match TRBD1. The germline V gene has CDR1 SNHLY and CDR2 FYNNEI. Germline trimming cut 6 bases from V and 6 bases from J; bases unmatched to any gene: 5. The CDR3 has 13 residues. As DNA, the CDR3 is TGTGCCAGCAGGGGGGACAGGGGAGGCGAGCAGTACTTC. Translated, it gives CASRGDRGGEQYF.

The chain recombines TRBV2 with TRBJ1-3; unclear D gene. CDR3 length equals 12 residues. V was clipped by 6 bases and J by 1 base, with 4 bases between them. The germline CDR1 and CDR2 sequences are SNHLY and FYNNEI. In DNA form, the CDR3 reads TGTGCCAGCAGCCCTTCTGGAAACACCATATATTTT. Encoded protein: CASSPSGNTIYF.